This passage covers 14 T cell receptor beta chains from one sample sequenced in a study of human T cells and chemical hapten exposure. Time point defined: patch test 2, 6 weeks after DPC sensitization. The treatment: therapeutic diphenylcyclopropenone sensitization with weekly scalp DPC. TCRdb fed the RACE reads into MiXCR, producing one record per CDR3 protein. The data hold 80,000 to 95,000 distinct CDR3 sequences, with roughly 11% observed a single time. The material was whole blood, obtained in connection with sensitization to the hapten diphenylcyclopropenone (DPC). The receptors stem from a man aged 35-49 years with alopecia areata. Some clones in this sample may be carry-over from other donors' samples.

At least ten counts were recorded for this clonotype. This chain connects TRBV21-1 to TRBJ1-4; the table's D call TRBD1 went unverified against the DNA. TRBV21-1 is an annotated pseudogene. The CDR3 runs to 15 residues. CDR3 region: CASSTRGTTNEKLFF. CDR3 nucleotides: TGTGCCAGCAGTACCAGGGGGACAACTAATGAAAAACTGTTTTTT.

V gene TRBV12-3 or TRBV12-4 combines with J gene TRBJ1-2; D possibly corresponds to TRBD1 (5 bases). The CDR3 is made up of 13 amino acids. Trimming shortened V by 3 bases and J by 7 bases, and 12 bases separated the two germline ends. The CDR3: CASSLTDLPGYTF. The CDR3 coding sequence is TGTGCCAGCAGTTTGACAGACCTTCCTGGCTACACCTTC.

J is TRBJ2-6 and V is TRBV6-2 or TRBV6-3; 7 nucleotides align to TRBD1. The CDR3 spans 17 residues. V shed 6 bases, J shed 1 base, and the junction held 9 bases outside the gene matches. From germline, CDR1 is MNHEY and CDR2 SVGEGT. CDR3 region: CASSLDRSRSGANVLTF. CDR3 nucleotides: TGTGCCAGCAGCCTGGACAGGAGCCGATCTGGGGCCAACGTCCTGACTTTC.

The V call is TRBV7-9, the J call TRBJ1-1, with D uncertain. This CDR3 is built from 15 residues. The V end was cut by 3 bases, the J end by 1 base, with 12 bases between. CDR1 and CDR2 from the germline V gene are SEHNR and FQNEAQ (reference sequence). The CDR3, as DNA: TGTGCCAGCAGCTTGGACCAACACCAGAACACTGAAGCTTTCTTT. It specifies CASSLDQHQNTEAFF.

CDR3 nucleotide sequence: TGTGCCAGCAGTTCGGGACAGGAAACCTACAATGAGCAGTTCTTC. It encodes CASSSGQETYNEQFF. J is TRBJ2-1 and V is TRBV27; 8 bases are shared with TRBD1. Germline V gives CDR1 MNHEY, CDR2 SMNVEV (reference sequence). Trimming took 4 bases from V and 2 from J; bases not matched to a gene: 4. CDR3 length equals 15 residues.

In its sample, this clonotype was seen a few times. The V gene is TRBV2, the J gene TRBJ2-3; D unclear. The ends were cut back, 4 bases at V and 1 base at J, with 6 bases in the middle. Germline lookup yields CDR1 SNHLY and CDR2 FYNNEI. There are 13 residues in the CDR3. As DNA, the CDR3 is TGTGCCAGCAGTGCCTTTGGCACAGATACGCAGTATTTT. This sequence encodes CASSAFGTDTQYF.

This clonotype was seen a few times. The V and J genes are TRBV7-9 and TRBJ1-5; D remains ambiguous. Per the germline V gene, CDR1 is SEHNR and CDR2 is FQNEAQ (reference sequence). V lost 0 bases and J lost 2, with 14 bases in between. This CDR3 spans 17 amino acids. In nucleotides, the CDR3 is TGTGCCAGCAGCTTAGCACCCCTGGGTCGGCGCAATCAGCCCCAGCATTTT. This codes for CASSLAPLGRRNQPQHF. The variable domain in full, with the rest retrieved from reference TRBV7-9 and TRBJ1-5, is DTGVSQNPRHKITKRGQNVTFRCDPISEHNRLYWYRQTLGQGPEFLTYFQNEAQLEKSRLLSDRFSAERPKGSFSTLEIQRTEQGDSAMYLCASSLAPLGRRNQPQHFGDGTRLSIL.

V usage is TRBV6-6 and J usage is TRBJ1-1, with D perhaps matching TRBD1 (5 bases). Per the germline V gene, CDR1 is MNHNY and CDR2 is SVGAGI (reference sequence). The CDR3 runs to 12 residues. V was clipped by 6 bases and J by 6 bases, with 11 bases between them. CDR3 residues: CASRPPGAEAFF. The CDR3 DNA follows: TGTGCCAGCAGGCCTCCGGGGGCTGAAGCTTTCTTT.

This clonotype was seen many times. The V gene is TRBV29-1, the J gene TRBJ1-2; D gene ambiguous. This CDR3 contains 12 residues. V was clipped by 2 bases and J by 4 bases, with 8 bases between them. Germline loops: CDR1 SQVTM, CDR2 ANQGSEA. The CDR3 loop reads CSVEPAAYGYTF. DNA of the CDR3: TGCAGCGTTGAACCGGCAGCCTATGGCTACACCTTC.

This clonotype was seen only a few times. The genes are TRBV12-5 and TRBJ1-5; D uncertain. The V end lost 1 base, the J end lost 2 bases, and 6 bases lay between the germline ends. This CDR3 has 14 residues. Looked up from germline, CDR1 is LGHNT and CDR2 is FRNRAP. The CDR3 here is CASGLAGGNQPQHF. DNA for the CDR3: TGTGCTAGTGGTTTGGCCGGTGGCAATCAGCCCCAGCATTTT.

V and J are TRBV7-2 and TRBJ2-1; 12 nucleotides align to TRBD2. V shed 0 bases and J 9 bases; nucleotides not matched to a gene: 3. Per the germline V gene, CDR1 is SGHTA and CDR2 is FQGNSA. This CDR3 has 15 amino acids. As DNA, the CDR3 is TGTGCCAGCAGCTTAGCGCTAGCGGGAGGGGGTGAGCAGTTCTTC. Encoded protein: CASSLALAGGGEQFF.

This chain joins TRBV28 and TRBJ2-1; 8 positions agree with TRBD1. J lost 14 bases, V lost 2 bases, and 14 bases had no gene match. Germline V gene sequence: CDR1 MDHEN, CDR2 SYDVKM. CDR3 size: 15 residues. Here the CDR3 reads CASSLAQTGDPIEFF. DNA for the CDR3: TGTGCCAGCAGTTTAGCCCAGACAGGGGATCCAATCGAGTTCTTC. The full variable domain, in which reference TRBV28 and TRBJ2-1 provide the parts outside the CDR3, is DVKVTQSSRYLVKRTGEKVFLECVQDMDHENMFWYRQDPGLGLRLIYFSYDVKMKEKGDIPEGYSVSREKKERFSLILESASTNQTSMYLCASSLAQTGDPIEFFGPGTRLTVL.

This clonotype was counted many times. CDR3 coding DNA: TGTGCCACCAGTGATACGGTTTTAAACTATGGCTACACCTTC. Translating gives CATSDTVLNYGYTF. The chain couples TRBV24-1 to TRBJ1-2; D is unresolved. This CDR3 is 14 amino acids long. V lost 3 bases, J lost 2 bases, and 9 bases lay in between. Germline-derived CDR1 and CDR2 are KGHDR and SFDVKD.

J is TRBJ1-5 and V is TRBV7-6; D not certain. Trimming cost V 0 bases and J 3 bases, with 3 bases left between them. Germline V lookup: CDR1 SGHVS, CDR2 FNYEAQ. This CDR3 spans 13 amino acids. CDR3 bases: TGTGCCAGCAGCTTAGCAGACAATCAGCCCCAGCATTTT. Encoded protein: CASSLADNQPQHF.